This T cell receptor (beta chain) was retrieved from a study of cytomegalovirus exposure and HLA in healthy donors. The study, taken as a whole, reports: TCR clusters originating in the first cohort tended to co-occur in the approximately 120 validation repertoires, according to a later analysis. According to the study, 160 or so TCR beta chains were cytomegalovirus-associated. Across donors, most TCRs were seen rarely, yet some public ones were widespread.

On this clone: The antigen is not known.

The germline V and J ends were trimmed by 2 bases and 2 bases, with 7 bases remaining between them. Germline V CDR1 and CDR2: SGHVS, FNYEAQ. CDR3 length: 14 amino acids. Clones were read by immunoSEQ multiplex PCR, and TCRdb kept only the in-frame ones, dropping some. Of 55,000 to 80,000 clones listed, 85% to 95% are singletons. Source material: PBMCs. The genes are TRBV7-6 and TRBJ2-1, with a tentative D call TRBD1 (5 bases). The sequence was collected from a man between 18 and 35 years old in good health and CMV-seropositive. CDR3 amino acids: CASSLPGPYNEQFF. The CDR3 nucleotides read TGTGCCAGCAGCTTACCAGGGCCCTACAATGAGCAGTTCTTC.